The next 16 T cell receptor beta chains were all read from a single sample in a study of blood T cell repertoires in COVID-19. The method was immunoSEQ multiplex PCR; TCRdb's version includes in-frame clones alone and lacks a portion of them. The sample has around 250,000 clones, roughly 86% seen once. The material sequenced was peripheral blood. These receptors were collected from an older woman who had recovered from COVID-19.

The chain employs TRBV7-6 and TRBJ2-5, with 13 bases identical to TRBD2. CDR1 is SGHVS and CDR2 is FNYEAQ in the germline V gene. This CDR3 has 17 residues. V was pared by 5 bases and J by 5 bases, with 11 bases of the junction left unmatched. The CDR3 DNA reads TGTGCCAGCAGCCTCTGGACTAGCGGGGGAACCCTGGAGACCCAGTACTTC. Its translation: CASSLWTSGGTLETQYF.

The CDR3 loop reads CASSRLGQGYEQYF. As DNA, the CDR3 is TGTGCCAGCAGTCGCCTAGGACAGGGCTACGAGCAGTACTTC. This chain joins TRBV6-5 and TRBJ2-7, with 8 bases lining up with TRBD1. V was clipped by 5 bases and J by 3 bases; unmatched bases: 6. Looked up from germline, CDR1 is MNHEY and CDR2 is SVGAGI. The CDR3 covers 14 residues.

V gene TRBV4-1 combines with J gene TRBJ1-4, with D unclear. The CDR3 is 18 residues long. V was cut by 2 bases and J by 6 bases, with 22 bases left in between. Germline CDR1 and CDR2: MGHRA and YSYEKL. This CDR3 is CASSQTTFSGRADEKLFF. CDR3 nucleotides: TGCGCCAGCAGCCAAACAACGTTCAGTGGGCGAGCGGATGAAAAACTGTTTTTT.

This chain links TRBV4-2 with TRBJ2-7; TRBD2 might be the D (6 bases). Trimming left V 0 bases short and J 6 bases short, with 12 bases between. The germline V gene encodes CDR1 LGHNA and CDR2 YNFKEQ. The CDR3 sequence is 14 residues long. The CDR3 region is CASSQDLARSEQYF. The CDR3 DNA follows: TGTGCCAGCAGCCAAGATCTAGCGAGAAGCGAGCAGTACTTC.

With regard to this clone: One end of the junction is discordant with germline, which a read error may explain. This chain joins TRBV7-7 and TRBJ2-6; no definite D call. CDR1 and CDR2 (germline): SSHAT, FNYEAQ (reference sequence). The CDR3 contains 15 residues. This CDR3 reads CASSLTISGANVLTF. CDR3 nucleotides: TGTGCTAGCAGCCTTACAATTTCTGGGGCCAACGTCCTGACTTTC.

The chain couples TRBV2 to TRBJ2-3, with 8 bases that match TRBD2. The CDR3 sequence is 16 residues long. J gave up 1 base and V 1 base, and 4 bases lay outside the gene matches. The germline gives CDR1 SNHLY, CDR2 FYNNEI. CDR3 in DNA: TGTGCCAGCAGTGAAGTGTCGGGGGGGGGCACAGATACGCAGTATTTT. The encoded protein is CASSEVSGGGTDTQYF.

This sequence joins TRBV5-8 and TRBJ1-3, with D tentatively TRBD1 (5 bases). The CDR3 contains 14 residues. Germline loops: CDR1 SGHTS, CDR2 YDEGEE. Trimming stripped 0 bases from V and 10 bases from J, with 14 bases between. DNA for the CDR3: TGTGCCAGCAGCTTGGAAAGGGGCTTAAGGACCATATATTTT. Encoded protein: CASSLERGLRTIYF. Complete variable domain (other parts from reference TRBV5-8 and TRBJ1-3): EAGVTQSPTHLIKTRGQQATLRCSPISGHTSVYWYQQALGLGLQFLLWYDEGEERNRGNFPPRFSGRQFPNYSSELNVNALELEDSALYLCASSLERGLRTIYFGEGSWLTVV.

This clone was seen just once. In nucleotides, the CDR3 is TGTGCCAGAAGCCCGGGAGGGGGGCCCGTCTACGAGCAGTACTTC. The encoded protein is CARSPGGGPVYEQYF. The J gene is TRBJ2-7, the V gene TRBV5-3; 8 nucleotides match TRBD2. TRBV5-3 belongs to the ORF category, with a function that is uncertain. The CDR3 runs 15 residues. J was trimmed by 3 bases and V by 4 bases; bases with no gene match: 9.

This clone came up once. The chain recombines TRBV9 with TRBJ2-2; TRBD1 agrees at 7 bases. This CDR3 is 14 amino acids long. The germline gives CDR1 SGDLS, CDR2 YYNGEE. After removal of 2 bases from V and 7 bases from J, the junction contained 5 bases not matched to a gene. CDR3 sequence reads: CASSVVGGSGELFF. CDR3 DNA sequence: TGTGCCAGCAGCGTCGTAGGGGGCAGCGGGGAGCTGTTTTTT. Drawing the rest from reference TRBV9 and TRBJ2-2, the complete variable domain is DSGVTQTPKHLITATGQRVTLRCSPRSGDLSVYWYQQSLDQGLQFLIQYYNGEERAKGNILERFSAQQFPDLHSELNLSSLELGDSALYFCASSVVGGSGELFFGEGSRLTVL.

The chain couples TRBV19 to TRBJ2-5; D call uncertain. Deletions cut 1 base from V and 5 bases from J, with 8 bases between. The germline V gene encodes CDR1 LNHDA and CDR2 SQIVND (reference sequence). The CDR3 loop spans 13 amino acids. CDR3 sequence reads: CASSIVAGETQYF. The CDR3 DNA reads TGTGCCAGTAGTATAGTCGCAGGTGAGACCCAGTACTTC.

In its sample, this clone was seen once. The gene calls are TRBV27 and TRBJ2-7; D perhaps matches TRBD1 (5 bases). The CDR3 loop spans 15 amino acids. The V and J ends lost 1 base and 5 bases respectively, with 15 bases between them. CDR1 MNHEY and CDR2 SMNVEV come from the germline V gene (reference sequence). DNA for the CDR3: TGTGCCAGCAGTTTATGGCCCCCAGGGAACAACGAGCAGTACTTC. It is translated as CASSLWPPGNNEQYF.

V gene TRBV28 combines with J gene TRBJ1-2; D is unresolved. CDR1 is MDHEN, CDR2 SYDVKM, per germline. V dropped 11 bases and J dropped 3 bases, with 19 bases sitting between them. The CDR3 loop spans 14 amino acids. The CDR3 sequence: CAVSLGSTYYGYTF. In nucleotides, the CDR3 is TGTGCCGTATCATTGGGTAGCACTTACTATGGCTACACCTTC.

V usage is TRBV2 and J usage is TRBJ1-1; tentatively, D is TRBD1 (6 bases). The germline V and J ends were trimmed by 6 bases and 4 bases, with 12 bases remaining between them. The CDR3 loop spans 13 amino acids. The germline V gene has CDR1 SNHLY and CDR2 FYNNEI. DNA of the CDR3: TGTGCCAGCAGACAGGGAATAGTCACTGAAGCTTTCTTT. Protein: CASRQGIVTEAFF.

This clone was counted a few times. V usage is TRBV5-8 and J usage is TRBJ2-7, with a tentative D call TRBD1 (5 bases). The CDR3 covers 13 residues. Germline loops: CDR1 SGHTS, CDR2 YDEGEE. V lost 2 bases, J lost 2 bases, and 8 bases lay in between. CDR3 nucleotide sequence: TGTGCCAGCAGCTTACAGACAGCCTACGAGCAGTACTTC. It specifies CASSLQTAYEQYF.

J is TRBJ1-4 and V is TRBV7-3; 7 positions agree with TRBD1. The CDR3 extends over 14 amino acids. Trimming removed 5 bases from V and 7 bases from J; junction bases left unmatched: 7. From germline, CDR1 is SGHTA and CDR2 FQGTGA. In nucleotides, the CDR3 is TGTGCCAGCAGCCCGACAGGGAGGAGTGAAAAACTGTTTTTT. This translates into CASSPTGRSEKLFF.

The CDR3 DNA reads TGTGCCAGCAGCTTATTTCAGGTTAACTATGGCTACACCTTC. Translated, it gives CASSLFQVNYGYTF. The chain couples TRBV5-6 to TRBJ1-2; D ambiguous. Germline values: CDR1 SGHDT, CDR2 YYEEEE. V lost 2 bases and J lost 1, with 9 bases in between. This CDR3 is 14 amino acids long.